This T cell receptor beta chain derives from a study of T cell responses to AZD1222 COVID-19 vaccine. General study results and limits: Baseline antibody screening turned up just a handful of seropositive AZD1222 recipients. CD4 TCRs covered the whole spike, strongest at regions 160-218 and 743-854. Clonal diversity was possibly underestimated, and the donors were mostly white British, with more females. None of the repertoires were sampled until the peak T cell response had passed.

Notes on this clone: Its cognate antigen is unknown.

Sequencing used immunoSEQ multiplex PCR; TCRdb keeps in-frame clones, though not all of them. The table lists more than 150,000 clones, about 90% of them singletons. The V end was cut by 1 base, the J end by 4 bases, with 13 bases between. The germline CDR1 and CDR2 sequences are SGHTA and FQGNSA. CDR3 length: 15 amino acids. The clonotype was recovered from an adult who received the AZD1222 COVID-19 vaccine. This chain joins TRBV7-2 and TRBJ1-1, with D unclear. Material: peripheral blood, obtained 28 days after the second AZD1222 dose. This CDR3 reads CASSLEGGPGTEAFF. In DNA, the CDR3 is TGTGCCAGCAGCTTAGAGGGTGGGCCCGGCACTGAAGCTTTCTTT.